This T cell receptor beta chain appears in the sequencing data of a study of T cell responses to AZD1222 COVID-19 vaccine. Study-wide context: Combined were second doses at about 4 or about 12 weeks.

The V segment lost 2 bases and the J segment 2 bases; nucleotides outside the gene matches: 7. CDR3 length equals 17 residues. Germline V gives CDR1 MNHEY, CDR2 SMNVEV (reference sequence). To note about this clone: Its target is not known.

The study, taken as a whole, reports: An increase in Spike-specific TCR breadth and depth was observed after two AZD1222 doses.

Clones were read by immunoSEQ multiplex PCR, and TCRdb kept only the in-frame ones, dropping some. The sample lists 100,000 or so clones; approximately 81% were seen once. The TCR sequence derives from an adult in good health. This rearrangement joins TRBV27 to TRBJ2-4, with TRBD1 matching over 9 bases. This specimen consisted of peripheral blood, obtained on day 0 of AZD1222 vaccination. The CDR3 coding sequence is TGTGCCAGCAGTTTAGAAGGGACAGGGAACTCCAAAAACATTCAGTACTTC. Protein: CASSLEGTGNSKNIQYF.